The 23 T cell receptor beta chains given below trace back to one sample, sequenced in a study of regulatory T cells in long-lasting Graves disease. Researchers made TCR beta libraries by using iRepertoire HTBI primers and running Arm-PCR on CDR3 regions. TCRdb reprocessed the multiplex PCR reads with MiXCR, giving one entry per CDR3 protein. This sample has approximately 310,000 distinct CDR3 sequences; roughly 18% occur once, and the top ten carry about 38%. Time point specified: newly diagnosed GD, antithyroid drugs for less than 3 months. Generation of the TCR library employed RNA extracted from PBMCs. The sequencing here drew on peripheral blood mononuclear cells (PBMCs), taken at new diagnosis, from a patient treated with antithyroid drugs. The receptors stem from a female donor with Graves disease.

This clonotype is large in the sample. The chain combines TRBV5-5 with TRBJ1-1, with a weak D call TRBD1 (5 bases). V was shortened by 1 base and J by 1 base, with 8 bases between the two germline ends. The CDR3 is 14 residues long. Germline assignment: CDR1 SGHKS and CDR2 YYEKEE (reference sequence). CDR3 sequence reads: CASSLSGTNTEAFF. The CDR3 region has the DNA TGTGCCAGCAGCTTGTCTGGGACGAACACTGAAGCTTTCTTT.

This clonotype has ten or more counts. The chain couples TRBV6-1 to TRBJ2-2; unclear D gene. Germline loops: CDR1 MNHNS, CDR2 SASEGT. The CDR3 contains 13 residues. As DNA, the CDR3 is TGTGTCGCAAGTACCGTGAACACCGGGGAGCTGTTTTTT. It codes for CVASTVNTGELFF.

The chain employs TRBV4-2 and TRBJ2-1, with 9 bases aligning to TRBD2. Germline assignment: CDR1 LGHNA and CDR2 YNFKEQ. With 1 base clipped from V and 3 bases from J, the junction kept 10 bases outside the gene matches. This CDR3 has 18 amino acids. CDR3 nucleotide sequence: TGTGCCAGCAGCCAAGGGGGACTAGCCGGTTTTGGCTACAATGAGCAGTTCTTC. Encoded protein: CASSQGGLAGFGYNEQFF.

The gene calls are TRBV19 and TRBJ2-1; TRBD2 aligns across 13 bases. There are 19 residues in the CDR3. The junction had 15 bases not matched to a gene; V was cut back by 5 bases and J by 5 bases. Germline CDR1 LNHDA, CDR2 SQIVND (reference sequence). The DNA of the CDR3 is TGTGCCAGTAGTCTAACCGGGACTAGCGGGATATGGGAACACAATGAGCAGTTCTTC. This translates into CASSLTGTSGIWEHNEQFF.

This clonotype was detected ten times or more. The rearrangement joins TRBV15 to TRBJ1-3, with 7 bases aligning to TRBD1. The CDR3 is 14 residues long. V lost 2 bases to trimming and J lost 3 bases; unmatched junction nucleotides: 1. Germline V gene lookup returns CDR1 LNHNV and CDR2 YYDKDF (reference sequence). The DNA of the CDR3 is TGTGCCACCAGCAGAACAGGGGATGGAAACACCATATATTTT. Amino acid sequence: CATSRTGDGNTIYF.

There are a few counts of this clonotype. This chain links TRBV5-1 with TRBJ2-3; 10 bases are shared with TRBD2. Trimming cost V 4 bases and J 2 bases; bases outside gene matches: 10. This CDR3 is 17 amino acids long. Germline V gene lookup returns CDR1 SGHRS and CDR2 YFSETQ. CDR3 DNA: TGCGCCAGCAGCCGCGCTTCGACTAGCGGGCCCACAGATACGCAGTATTTT. Amino acid sequence: CASSRASTSGPTDTQYF.

The chain couples TRBV30 to TRBJ2-7; 10 nucleotides agree with TRBD1. Germline assignment: CDR1 GTSNPN and CDR2 SVGIG (reference sequence). This CDR3 comprises 13 residues. V was pared by 4 bases and J by 5 bases, with 5 bases of the junction left unmatched. CDR3 in DNA: TGTGCCTGGAAAACCGGGACAGGGGACGAGCAGTACTTC. Translating it yields CAWKTGTGDEQYF.

This clonotype appeared many times. The V call is TRBV11-1, the J call TRBJ2-1; tentative D call: TRBD2 (5 bases). Germline CDR1 SGHAT, CDR2 FQDESV (reference sequence). The CDR3 is 15 residues long. Between the trimmed V and J ends, which lost 3 bases and 4 bases, there was a span of 13 bases. The CDR3 bases are TGTGCCAGCAGCTTTAGTGAGGGTCAATACAATGAGCAGTTCTTC. This translates into CASSFSEGQYNEQFF.

This clonotype came up many times. CDR3 sequence: CASSSSLGTRNQPQHF. DNA of the CDR3: TGTGCCAGCAGTTCAAGCCTCGGGACACGGAATCAGCCCCAGCATTTT. This chain connects TRBV27 to TRBJ1-5, with D possibly TRBD1 on 6 matching bases. The CDR3 contains 16 residues. V lost 4 bases, J lost 4 bases, and 17 bases lay in between. Germline V gene data show CDR1 as MNHEY and CDR2 as SMNVEV (reference sequence).

This clonotype has a count of ten or more. The chain is built from TRBV5-1 and TRBJ2-7; D might be TRBD1 (6 bases). The CDR3 is made up of 14 amino acids. From germline, CDR1 is SGHRS and CDR2 YFSETQ. V shed 0 bases and J shed 5 bases, with 12 bases lying between them. In nucleotides, the CDR3 is TGCGCCAGCAGCTTGGTTGTCAGGGGAAACGAGCAGTACTTC. Encoded protein: CASSLVVRGNEQYF. Looking up the rest from reference TRBV5-1 and TRBJ2-7 gives the full variable domain: KAGVTQTPRYLIKTRGQQVTLSCSPISGHRSVSWYQQTPGQGLQFLFEYFSETQRNKGNFPGRFSGRQFSNSRSEMNVSTLELGDSALYLCASSLVVRGNEQYFGPGTRLTVT.

This clonotype was picked up many times. The CDR3 loop is CASSLRTSGDYEQFF. The DNA for the CDR3 is TGTGCCAGCAGCTTGCGGACTAGCGGGGATTATGAGCAGTTCTTC. This chain joins TRBV7-3 and TRBJ2-1; 12 bases match TRBD2. J was trimmed by 8 bases and V by 3 bases; bases with no gene match: 5. This CDR3 has 15 residues. The germline V gene encodes CDR1 SGHTA and CDR2 FQGTGA.

The chain recombines TRBV11-3 with TRBJ2-2; 13 nucleotides line up with TRBD2. V lost 5 bases to trimming and J lost 6 bases; unmatched junction nucleotides: 6. CDR3 length: 16 residues. CDR1 is SGHNT, CDR2 YENEEA, per germline. The CDR3 here is CASSAGLAGAAGELFF. In DNA, the CDR3 is TGTGCCAGCAGCGCAGGACTAGCGGGAGCCGCCGGGGAGCTGTTTTTT.

This clonotype was seen repeatedly, ten times or more. V gene TRBV27 combines with J gene TRBJ2-2; 8 bases line up with TRBD2. This CDR3 has 16 amino acids. Trimming cost V 0 bases and J 7 bases; bases outside gene matches: 7. The V gene's germline CDR1 is MNHEY and CDR2 SMNVEV (reference sequence). The CDR3 DNA reads TGTGCCAGCAGTTTATCGACGGGAGGGCCCGTCGGGGAGCTGTTTTTT. Translated, it gives CASSLSTGGPVGELFF.

This clonotype was seen at least ten times. The CDR3 loop is CASRDLLNTGELFF. CDR3 coding DNA: TGTGCCAGCAGGGACCTATTAAACACCGGGGAGCTGTTTTTT. V usage is TRBV27 and J usage is TRBJ2-2; D uncertain. Trimming removed 6 bases at V and 2 bases at J, with 10 bases between. The CDR3 runs 14 residues. The germline CDR1 and CDR2 sequences are MNHEY and SMNVEV (reference sequence).

This clonotype has a count of ten or more. V gene TRBV28 combines with J gene TRBJ2-7; possibly TRBD1 for D (5 bases). CDR1 is MDHEN and CDR2 is SYDVKM in the germline V gene. V gave up 5 bases and J gave up 4 bases, with 18 bases separating them. This CDR3 has 15 amino acids. The chain's CDR3 is CASSGLFRTRYEQYF. The CDR3 DNA sequence: TGTGCCAGCAGTGGGCTTTTTAGGACACGATACGAGCAGTACTTC.

The chain has TRBV3-1 and TRBJ2-7; TRBD1 is a possible D gene (6 bases). V dropped 4 bases and J dropped 6 bases, with 25 bases sitting between them. The CDR3 loop spans 17 amino acids. The V gene's germline CDR1 is LGHDT and CDR2 YNNKEL (reference sequence). The DNA of the CDR3 is TGTGCCAGCAGCCTCTCCCGGACAGCACCATATTGGGGCGAGCAGTACTTC. It encodes CASSLSRTAPYWGEQYF.

The J gene is TRBJ2-2, the V gene TRBV7-9; TRBD1 aligns across 9 bases. Losses at the gene ends were 3 bases for V and 4 bases for J; bases not matched to a gene: 3. CDR3 length: 15 residues. CDR1 is SEHNR and CDR2 is FQNEAQ in the germline V gene (reference sequence). CDR3 sequence reads: CASSLPGQGTGELFF. Written as DNA, the CDR3 is TGTGCCAGCAGCTTGCCGGGACAGGGCACCGGGGAGCTGTTTTTT.

This clonotype showed up many times. The chain uses TRBV2 and TRBJ1-2, with TRBD1 as a possible D gene (6 bases). Germline V gene lookup returns CDR1 SNHLY and CDR2 FYNNEI. The CDR3 totals 14 residues. V lost 7 bases to trimming and J lost 0 bases, with 12 bases between them. The CDR3 loop is CASKRDTTNYGYTF. The CDR3 region has the DNA TGTGCCAGCAAGAGGGACACTACTAACTATGGCTACACCTTC.

This clonotype was counted many times. The rearrangement joins TRBV11-2 to TRBJ2-2, with D perhaps matching TRBD1 or TRBD2 (5 bases each). V was trimmed by 1 base and J by 4 bases, leaving 13 bases between them. CDR3 length equals 16 residues. CDR1 and CDR2 (germline): SGHAT, FQNNGV. The CDR3: CASSLGPLRGTGELFF. CDR3 coding DNA: TGTGCCAGCAGCTTAGGGCCATTGAGGGGCACCGGGGAGCTGTTTTTT.

This clonotype occurred many times. CDR3 amino acids: CASRRPGQGNEDTQYF. The CDR3 nucleotides read TGTGCCAGCAGACGACCGGGACAGGGAAACGAAGATACGCAGTATTTT. The chain joins TRBV27 to TRBJ2-3; the match to TRBD1 covers 9 bases. Trimming at V came to 6 bases and at J to 5 bases, leaving 12 bases not matched to a gene. Germline CDR1 and CDR2: MNHEY and SMNVEV (reference sequence). The CDR3 loop spans 16 amino acids.

This clonotype has only a few counts. The V call is TRBV4-2, the J call TRBJ2-2; TRBD2 agrees at 10 bases. Germline CDR1 LGHNA, CDR2 YNFKEQ. CDR3 size: 20 residues. Unmatched junction bases numbered 14, after V lost 4 bases and J lost 0 bases. The chain's CDR3 is CASSPLVGVAGGTNTGELFF. DNA for the CDR3: TGTGCCAGCAGCCCCCTTGTCGGGGTAGCGGGAGGAACGAACACCGGGGAGCTGTTTTTT.

This clonotype was seen ten or more times. The chain links TRBV6-1 to TRBJ2-5, with D perhaps TRBD2 (6 bases). The CDR3 covers 12 residues. V lost 4 bases to trimming and J lost 7 bases, with 10 bases between them. CDR1 MNHNS and CDR2 SASEGT come from the germline V gene. The CDR3 region is CASSARRGTQYF. In nucleotides, the CDR3 is TGTGCCAGCAGTGCCCGGCGGGGGACCCAGTACTTC.

This clonotype was observed many times. The rearrangement uses TRBV7-9 and TRBJ1-3, with 8 positions matching TRBD1. CDR1 and CDR2 from the germline V gene are SEHNR and FQNEAQ (reference sequence). V trimming: 6 bases; J trimming: 0 bases; junction bases outside the gene matches: 4. The CDR3 loop spans 15 amino acids. The CDR3 nucleotides read TGTGCCAGCAGTTCGGACAGGGACTCTGGAAACACCATATATTTT. Translated: CASSSDRDSGNTIYF. The variable domain in full, completed from reference TRBV7-9 and TRBJ1-3, reads DTGVSQNPRHKITKRGQNVTFRCDPISEHNRLYWYRQTLGQGPEFLTYFQNEAQLEKSRLLSDRFSAERPKGSFSTLEIQRTEQGDSAMYLCASSSDRDSGNTIYFGEGSWLTVV.